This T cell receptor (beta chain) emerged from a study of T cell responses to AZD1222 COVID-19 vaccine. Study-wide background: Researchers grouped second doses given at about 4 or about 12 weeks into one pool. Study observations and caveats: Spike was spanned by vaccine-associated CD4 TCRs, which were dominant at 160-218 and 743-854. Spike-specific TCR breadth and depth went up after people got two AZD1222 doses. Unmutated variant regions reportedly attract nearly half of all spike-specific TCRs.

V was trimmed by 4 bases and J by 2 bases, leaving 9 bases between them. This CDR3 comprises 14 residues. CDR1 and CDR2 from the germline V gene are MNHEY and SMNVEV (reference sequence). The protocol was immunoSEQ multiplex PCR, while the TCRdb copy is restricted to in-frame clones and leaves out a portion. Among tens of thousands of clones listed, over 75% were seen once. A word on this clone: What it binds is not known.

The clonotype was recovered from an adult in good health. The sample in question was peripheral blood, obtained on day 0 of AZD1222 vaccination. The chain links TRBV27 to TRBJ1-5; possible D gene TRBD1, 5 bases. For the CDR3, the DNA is TGTGCCAGCAGTTCCGGGGGAGGCAATCAGCCCCAGCATTTT. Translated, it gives CASSSGGGNQPQHF.